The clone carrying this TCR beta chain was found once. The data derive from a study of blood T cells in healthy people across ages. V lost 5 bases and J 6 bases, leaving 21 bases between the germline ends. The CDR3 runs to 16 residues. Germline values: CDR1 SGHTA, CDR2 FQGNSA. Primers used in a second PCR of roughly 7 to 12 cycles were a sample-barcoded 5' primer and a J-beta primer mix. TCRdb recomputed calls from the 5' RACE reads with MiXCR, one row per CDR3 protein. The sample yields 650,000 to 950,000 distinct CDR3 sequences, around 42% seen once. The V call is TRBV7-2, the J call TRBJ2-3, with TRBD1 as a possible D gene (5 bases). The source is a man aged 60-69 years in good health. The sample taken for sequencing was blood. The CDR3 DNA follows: TGTGCCAGCAGCACCTCCTCAGGGTATTATGCTGATACGCAGTATTTT. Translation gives CASSTSSGYYADTQYF.